The source of this T cell receptor (beta chain) is a study of cytomegalovirus exposure and HLA in healthy donors. Study observations and caveats: Under in vitro conditions, a few CMV-associated chains were confirmed as specific for CMV antigens.

From germline, CDR1 is LNHDA and CDR2 SQIVND (reference sequence). V trimming: 5 bases; J trimming: 4 bases; junction bases outside the gene matches: 10. This CDR3 spans 16 amino acids. Both 60 Vbeta primers and 13 Jbeta primers went into the PCR. Assay: immunoSEQ multiplex PCR; the TCRdb copy retains only in-frame clones and omits some. The sample consists of approximately 190,000 clones, around four fifths of them appearing once. Participants comprised healthy donors of bone marrow. A note on this clone: The antigen remains undetermined.

The V and J genes are TRBV19 and TRBJ2-3, with 9 positions matching TRBD2. The sequencing input was PBMCs. The clonotype originates from a young woman in good health and CMV-seronegative. This CDR3 is CASSSQLAGEADTQYF. DNA for the CDR3: TGTGCCAGTAGTTCCCAATTAGCGGGAGAGGCAGATACGCAGTATTTT. The variable domain in full, completed from reference TRBV19 and TRBJ2-3, reads DGGITQSPKYLFRKEGQNVTLSCEQNLNHDAMYWYRQDPGQGLRLIYYSQIVNDFQKGDIAEGYSVSREKKESFPLTVTSAQKNPTAFYLCASSSQLAGEADTQYFGPGTRLTVL.